Below, 31 T cell receptor beta chains from the same sample are listed, as sequenced in a study of technical replicates of blood from several donors. Clones were read by immunoSEQ multiplex PCR, and TCRdb kept only the in-frame ones, dropping some. The table shows tens of thousands of clones, with roughly 96% occurring only once. Material for sequencing was T cells isolated from PBMCs. These receptors all come from a human donor in good health.

The V and J genes are TRBV6-5 and TRBJ2-1; D unresolved. Trimming took 5 bases from V and 7 from J, leaving 15 bases between them. This CDR3 has 14 residues. Germline V gene data show CDR1 as MNHEY and CDR2 as SVGAGI. This CDR3 reads CASSETRLGNEQFF. CDR3 DNA: TGTGCCAGCAGTGAAACTCGGCTCGGGAATGAGCAGTTCTTC.

The genes are TRBV5-1 and TRBJ2-3, with D unclear. This CDR3 comprises 12 residues. The V end lost 1 base, the J end lost 4 bases, and 4 bases lay between the germline ends. Germline CDR1 SGHRS, CDR2 YFSETQ. CDR3 region: CASSLFADTQYF. DNA for the CDR3: TGCGCCAGCAGCTTGTTCGCAGATACGCAGTATTTT.

The chain joins TRBV10-3 to TRBJ2-1; D not resolved. Trimming stripped 2 bases from V and 0 bases from J, with 5 bases between. CDR1 ENHRY and CDR2 SYGVKD come from the germline V gene. CDR3 length: 14 amino acids. CDR3 residues: CAISEVSSYNEQFF. CDR3 in DNA: TGTGCCATCAGTGAGGTCAGCTCCTACAATGAGCAGTTCTTC.

The chain employs TRBV18 and TRBJ2-5; possible D gene TRBD2, 5 bases. CDR3 length: 16 residues. CDR1 and CDR2 from the germline V gene are KGHSH and LQKENI. Trimming cost V 4 bases and J 3 bases, with 18 bases left between them. CDR3 sequence reads: CASSLVTSGVKETQYF. Written as DNA, the CDR3 is TGTGCCAGCTCACTCGTGACTTCCGGGGTAAAAGAGACCCAGTACTTC.

The rearrangement uses TRBV20-1 and TRBJ1-2; a weak D match, TRBD1 (6 bases). CDR1 DFQATT and CDR2 SNEGSKA come from the germline V gene (reference sequence). The V end was cut by 6 bases, the J end by 3 bases, with 8 bases between. CDR3 length: 11 amino acids. The CDR3 region has the DNA TGCAGTGCGTACAGGGACTATGGCTACACCTTC. As protein: CSAYRDYGYTF.

This sequence joins TRBV7-6 and TRBJ2-2; 8 bases align to TRBD1. Germline V gene data show CDR1 as SGHVS and CDR2 as FNYEAQ. Trimming cost V 1 base and J 6 bases; bases outside gene matches: 10. The CDR3 is 17 residues long. CDR3 bases: TGTGCCAGCAGCTTAGTCCCGCAGGGGGCTCTATCCGGGGAGCTGTTTTTT. It is translated as CASSLVPQGALSGELFF.

In this sample, this clone turned up once. The chain links TRBV9 to TRBJ1-5; D perhaps matches TRBD1 (5 bases). V gave up 0 bases and J gave up 5 bases, with 12 bases separating them. The CDR3 covers 15 residues. Germline CDR1 is SGDLS and CDR2 is YYNGEE. CDR3 in DNA: TGTGCCAGCAGCGTAGGTGACAGACGATATCAGCCCCAGCATTTT. This codes for CASSVGDRRYQPQHF.

The chain couples TRBV28 to TRBJ2-5; D gene ambiguous. The V end lost 6 bases, the J end lost 5 bases, and 10 bases lay between the germline ends. Germline CDR1 is MDHEN and CDR2 is SYDVKM. The CDR3 has 12 residues. As DNA, the CDR3 is TGTGCCAGCAGGCTGAACGGGGAGACCCAGTACTTC. Translating gives CASRLNGETQYF. Combining the CDR3 with reference TRBV28 and TRBJ2-5 gives the whole variable domain DVKVTQSSRYLVKRTGEKVFLECVQDMDHENMFWYRQDPGLGLRLIYFSYDVKMKEKGDIPEGYSVSREKKERFSLILESASTNQTSMYLCASRLNGETQYFGPGTRLLVL.

The rearrangement links TRBV5-8 to TRBJ1-2; 7 bases are a match to TRBD1. Germline loops: CDR1 SGHTS, CDR2 YDEGEE. Losses at the gene ends were 4 bases for V and 4 bases for J; bases not matched to a gene: 7. CDR3 length: 14 amino acids. The CDR3 loop is CASSRGQEGYGYTF. The CDR3 DNA sequence: TGTGCCAGCAGCAGAGGACAGGAAGGCTATGGCTACACCTTC. The full variable domain, completed using reference TRBV5-8 and TRBJ1-2, is EAGVTQSPTHLIKTRGQQATLRCSPISGHTSVYWYQQALGLGLQFLLWYDEGEERNRGNFPPRFSGRQFPNYSSELNVNALELEDSALYLCASSRGQEGYGYTFGSGTRLTVV.

The V gene is TRBV27, the J gene TRBJ2-7; 8 bases agree with TRBD2. With V trimmed by 3 bases and J by 6 bases, 7 bases remained unmatched. The CDR3 is made up of 14 amino acids. In germline, CDR1 is MNHEY, CDR2 SMNVEV (reference sequence). The CDR3 reads CASSFQSGSAEQYF. The CDR3 coding sequence is TGTGCCAGCAGTTTTCAAAGCGGGAGTGCCGAGCAGTACTTC.

The chain carries TRBV5-4 and TRBJ2-1; D gene ambiguous. The CDR3 covers 12 residues. Germline V CDR1 and CDR2: SGHNT, YYREEE (reference sequence). The V and J ends lost 4 bases and 3 bases respectively, with 5 bases between them. The CDR3 protein is CASSLDYNEQFF. The CDR3 nucleotides read TGTGCCAGCAGCCTAGACTACAATGAGCAGTTCTTC.

The chain uses TRBV30 and TRBJ2-5, with D possibly matching TRBD1 (6 bases). The V end lost 2 bases, the J end lost 9 bases, and 13 bases lay between the germline ends. The germline gives CDR1 GTSNPN, CDR2 SVGIG (reference sequence). This CDR3 contains 12 residues. The CDR3, as DNA: TGTGCCTGGAGTTGGGGGCTATCGGCCCAGTACTTC. Translated: CAWSWGLSAQYF.

The chain uses TRBV7-3 and TRBJ2-1; D is undetermined. Germline CDR1 and CDR2: SGHTA and FQGTGA. This CDR3 has 14 residues. Trimming cost V 1 base and J 7 bases, with 11 bases left between them. The DNA of the CDR3 is TGTGCCAGCAGCTTAATCGGCGGAGAGAATGAGCAGTTCTTC. It is translated as CASSLIGGENEQFF.

This chain connects TRBV7-8 to TRBJ1-5, with D perhaps TRBD1 (6 bases). V was shortened by 1 base and J by 7 bases, with 20 bases between the two germline ends. Germline loops: CDR1 SGHVS, CDR2 FQNEAQ. The CDR3 is 17 amino acids. The CDR3 nucleotides read TGTGCCAGCAGCTTAGACCATCACCCGGGACACTGGCAGCCCCAGCATTTT. It yields the protein CASSLDHHPGHWQPQHF.

This clone was counted a few times. V is TRBV28 and J is TRBJ2-7, with D possibly matching TRBD2 (6 bases). The CDR3 totals 19 residues. Germline V gives CDR1 MDHEN, CDR2 SYDVKM. V dropped 3 bases and J dropped 2 bases, with 26 bases sitting between them. The DNA for the CDR3 is TGTGCCAGCAGTTTCCCTACCAGCGGGTTTAGACCCCCAACCTACGAGCAGTACTTC. Translation: CASSFPTSGFRPPTYEQYF.

V and J are TRBV5-4 and TRBJ2-2; TRBD2 matches at 7 bases. The CDR3 loop spans 15 amino acids. J lost 4 bases, V lost 0 bases, and 3 bases had no gene match. Germline CDR1 reads SGHNT; CDR2 reads YYREEE (reference sequence). The CDR3 loop is CASSLAGGTTGELFF. In DNA, the CDR3 is TGTGCCAGCAGCTTGGCGGGGGGAACCACCGGGGAGCTGTTTTTT.

The chain joins TRBV28 to TRBJ1-1, with 7 bases fitting TRBD1. The CDR3 extends over 15 amino acids. With V trimmed by 4 bases and J by 4 bases, 9 bases remained unmatched. CDR1 is MDHEN, CDR2 SYDVKM, per germline. The CDR3 reads CASSSYRGWGTEAFF. The CDR3 coding sequence is TGTGCCAGCAGTTCCTACAGGGGTTGGGGCACTGAAGCTTTCTTT.

V is TRBV5-1 and J is TRBJ2-2; 7 nucleotides align to TRBD2. Germline V lookup: CDR1 SGHRS, CDR2 YFSETQ. V was pared by 1 base and J by 2 bases, with 2 bases of the junction left unmatched. CDR3 length equals 15 residues. The CDR3 sequence: CASSLPGGNTGELFF. In DNA, the CDR3 is TGCGCCAGCAGCTTGCCGGGAGGAAACACCGGGGAGCTGTTTTTT.

The chain couples TRBV4-2 to TRBJ2-1; weak D call: TRBD2 (7 bases). This CDR3 is built from 15 residues. Germline CDR1 LGHNA, CDR2 YNFKEQ. V was shortened by 4 bases and J by 7 bases, with 17 bases between the two germline ends. CDR3 DNA sequence: TGTGCCAGCAGCCTGTCCCGGGGGGCCTCTAATGAGCAGTTCTTC. Amino acid sequence: CASSLSRGASNEQFF.

The rearrangement links TRBV7-2 to TRBJ2-2; D is uncertain. CDR1 is SGHTA, CDR2 FQGNSA, per germline. Trimming left V 5 bases short and J 1 base short, with 5 bases between. The length of the CDR3 is 13 residues. CDR3 sequence: CASSPGNTGELFF. The CDR3 nucleotides read TGTGCCAGCAGCCCAGGGAACACCGGGGAGCTGTTTTTT.

This clone was seen only once. The rearrangement joins TRBV5-8 to TRBJ1-5; 8 bases match TRBD1. This CDR3 region has 17 residues. Germline V lookup: CDR1 SGHTS, CDR2 YDEGEE. Trimming removed 4 bases from V and 6 bases from J; junction bases left unmatched: 15. This chain's CDR3 is CASSQDRAIEVGQPQHF. CDR3 sequence (DNA): TGTGCCAGCAGCCAGGACAGGGCAATCGAGGTTGGTCAGCCCCAGCATTTT.

The V and J genes are TRBV4-1 and TRBJ2-3, with 8 bases identical to TRBD1. The CDR3 sequence is 16 residues long. V trimming: 2 bases; J trimming: 2 bases; junction bases outside the gene matches: 6. CDR1 MGHRA and CDR2 YSYEKL come from the germline V gene. DNA of the CDR3: TGCGCCAGCAGCCAAACGGGACAGGAGTACACAGATACGCAGTATTTT. It specifies CASSQTGQEYTDTQYF.

The rearrangement links TRBV7-9 to TRBJ1-2; D gene ambiguous. The germline V gene has CDR1 SEHNR and CDR2 FQNEAQ (reference sequence). CDR3 length: 17 amino acids. Trimming left V 6 bases short and J 5 bases short, with 25 bases between. CDR3 region: CASRQLPQDNKNYGYTF. The CDR3, as DNA: TGTGCCAGCAGACAATTACCCCAGGATAACAAAAATTATGGCTACACCTTC. The variable domain in full, with the rest retrieved from reference TRBV7-9 and TRBJ1-2, is DTGVSQNPRHKITKRGQNVTFRCDPISEHNRLYWYRQTLGQGPEFLTYFQNEAQLEKSRLLSDRFSAERPKGSFSTLEIQRTEQGDSAMYLCASRQLPQDNKNYGYTFGSGTRLTVV.

This chain connects TRBV6-5 to TRBJ2-1; tentatively, D is TRBD2 (5 bases). Per the germline V gene, CDR1 is MNHEY and CDR2 is SVGAGI. There are 14 residues in the CDR3. V lost 5 bases and J lost 8, with 16 bases in between. CDR3 sequence: CASSPGLPRHEQFF. CDR3 bases: TGTGCCAGCAGTCCAGGACTGCCGAGACATGAGCAGTTCTTC.

This chain joins TRBV19 and TRBJ1-6, with D perhaps matching TRBD1 (6 bases). Germline CDR1 LNHDA, CDR2 SQIVND (reference sequence). V dropped 3 bases and J dropped 2 bases, with 11 bases sitting between them. This CDR3 is 16 amino acids long. In DNA form, the CDR3 reads TGTGCCAGTAGTATGACAGGAATTACCTATAATTCACCCCTCCACTTT. Its translation: CASSMTGITYNSPLHF. The full variable domain, rest sourced from reference TRBV19 and TRBJ1-6, is DGGITQSPKYLFRKEGQNVTLSCEQNLNHDAMYWYRQDPGQGLRLIYYSQIVNDFQKGDIAEGYSVSREKKESFPLTVTSAQKNPTAFYLCASSMTGITYNSPLHFGNGTRLTVT.

The rearrangement uses TRBV5-6 and TRBJ2-2; TRBD2 agrees at 8 bases. Germline V gives CDR1 SGHDT, CDR2 YYEEEE. The CDR3 has 15 residues. Trimming at V came to 5 bases and at J to 5 bases, leaving 8 bases not matched to a gene. CDR3: CASRSGTRSTGELFF. For the CDR3, the DNA is TGTGCCAGCAGATCCGGGACTAGGTCGACCGGGGAGCTGTTTTTT.

The rearrangement links TRBV7-9 to TRBJ2-7; possibly TRBD1 for D (6 bases). The CDR3 totals 15 residues. Germline CDR1 SEHNR, CDR2 FQNEAQ (reference sequence). With 5 bases removed from V and 3 bases from J, the gap between germline ends came to 17 bases. The CDR3 protein is CASSSSTGSGYEQYF. CDR3 nucleotides: TGTGCCAGCAGCAGCAGCACAGGGTCGGGCTACGAGCAGTACTTC.

V gene TRBV29-1 combines with J gene TRBJ1-1; TRBD1 might be the D (5 bases). The CDR3 sequence is 14 residues long. V lost 3 bases, J lost 0 bases, and 11 bases lay in between. Germline-derived CDR1 and CDR2 are SQVTM and ANQGSEA. The CDR3 DNA reads as TGCAGCGTTGACGGGACTCCAATGAACACTGAAGCTTTCTTT. Its protein product is CSVDGTPMNTEAFF.

The genes are TRBV5-1 and TRBJ1-6; 7 bases are a match to TRBD1. Germline loops: CDR1 SGHRS, CDR2 YFSETQ. CDR3 length: 14 residues. V was clipped by 1 base and J by 8 bases; unmatched bases: 3. This CDR3 reads CASSLTGADSPLHF. DNA for the CDR3: TGCGCCAGCAGCTTGACAGGGGCGGATTCACCCCTCCACTTT. The full variable domain, completed using reference TRBV5-1 and TRBJ1-6, is KAGVTQTPRYLIKTRGQQVTLSCSPISGHRSVSWYQQTPGQGLQFLFEYFSETQRNKGNFPGRFSGRQFSNSRSEMNVSTLELGDSALYLCASSLTGADSPLHFGNGTRLTVT.

The V and J genes are TRBV14 and TRBJ1-1, with D possibly matching TRBD1 (5 bases). Trimming removed 2 bases from V and 1 base from J, with 11 bases in between. CDR1 and CDR2 from the germline V gene are SGHDN and FVKESK. This CDR3 is 15 amino acids long. The CDR3 DNA is TGTGCCAGCAGCCAACAAGGGGCGAGGAACACTGAAGCTTTCTTT. Residues: CASSQQGARNTEAFF.

The chain employs TRBV7-8 and TRBJ1-5, with unresolved D. V lost 1 base and J lost 7, with 8 bases in between. Germline V lookup: CDR1 SGHVS, CDR2 FQNEAQ. This CDR3 contains 13 residues. The CDR3 loop is CASSLGQWQPQHF. DNA of the CDR3: TGTGCCAGCAGCTTAGGTCAGTGGCAGCCCCAGCATTTT.